Below, 19 T cell receptor beta chains from the same sample are listed, as sequenced in a study of early T cells in non-severe SARS-CoV-2 infection (dated by TCRdb to the early 2020s). Library method: 5' RACE. Sequencing instrument: NextSeq 500. TCRdb trimmed the raw reads at Q25, called clones with MiXCR and kept productive beta chains. Each CDR3 protein appears once, grouped with its most common genes and DNA. Present in this sample are 32,000 or so distinct CDR3 sequences, around 5% of which were seen just once. The ten top clones hold roughly an eighth of the sample. The sample comprised whole blood. These receptors were obtained from an adult who was a healthcare worker with PCR-confirmed SARS-CoV-2 infection or an uninfected control (not recorded which).

This clonotype is medium-sized within its sample. The chain combines TRBV6-5 with TRBJ1-6; D perhaps matches TRBD1 (5 bases). CDR3 size: 15 residues. Trimming pared 7 bases from V and 0 bases from J, leaving 10 bases between. Germline V CDR1 and CDR2: MNHEY, SVGAGI. The CDR3 region is CASKPQGSYNSPLHF. DNA for the CDR3: TGTGCCAGCAAACCCCAGGGCTCCTATAATTCACCCCTCCACTTT.

The chain uses TRBV7-3 and TRBJ2-2; D call uncertain. Trimming left V 5 bases short and J 6 bases short, with 10 bases between. This CDR3 spans 13 amino acids. In germline, CDR1 is SGHTA, CDR2 FQGTGA. DNA for the CDR3: TGTGCCAGCAGCCCCCACATGGCCGGGGAGCTGTTTTTT. This codes for CASSPHMAGELFF.

The chain joins TRBV2 to TRBJ1-2, with 8 bases matching TRBD1. Germline CDR1 SNHLY, CDR2 FYNNEI. The V gene end was trimmed by 7 bases and the J gene end by 3 bases; junction bases not matched to a gene: 4. The CDR3 spans 13 residues. The chain's CDR3 is CASTRTGYYGYTF. In DNA, the CDR3 is TGTGCCAGCACCAGGACAGGGTACTATGGCTACACCTTC.

A few counts support this clonotype. This chain links TRBV20-1 with TRBJ2-1; a weak D match, TRBD2 (6 bases). Germline V CDR1 and CDR2: DFQATT, SNEGSKA (reference sequence). The CDR3 runs to 13 residues. The ends were cut back, 5 bases at V and 6 bases at J, with 14 bases in the middle. The CDR3 coding sequence is TGCAGTGCTTCCCGCGGGGACCGCAATGAGCAGTTCTTC. This encodes CSASRGDRNEQFF.

There are a few counts of this clonotype. The chain is built from TRBV7-2 and TRBJ2-2; the D gene could be TRBD1 or TRBD2 (5 bases each). Germline CDR1 and CDR2: SGHTA and FQGNSA. V dropped 2 bases and J dropped 7 bases, with 17 bases sitting between them. The CDR3 length is 16 residues. This CDR3 is CASSLTFATRGGELFF. The CDR3 nucleotides read TGTGCCAGCAGCTTAACATTTGCTACTAGGGGCGGGGAGCTGTTTTTT.

There are many counts of this clonotype. The chain carries TRBV7-8 and TRBJ2-1, with D perhaps TRBD2 (5 bases). Germline CDR1 reads SGHVS; CDR2 reads FQNEAQ. The CDR3 has 11 residues. V lost 2 bases and J 10 bases, leaving 6 bases between the germline ends. The CDR3 region has the DNA TGTGCCAGCAGCTTACCGGGAGAGCAGTTCTTC. Translated: CASSLPGEQFF.

This clonotype showed up many times. This chain joins TRBV5-1 and TRBJ1-2; a weak D match, TRBD1 (6 bases). The V and J ends lost 0 bases and 6 bases respectively, with 12 bases between them. The CDR3 contains 14 residues. CDR1 SGHRS and CDR2 YFSETQ come from the germline V gene. The CDR3 DNA is TGCGCCAGCAGCTTGGGGCAGGGGTCGAATGGCTACACCTTC. Residues: CASSLGQGSNGYTF. Full variable domain (outside the CDR3, taken from reference TRBV5-1 and TRBJ1-2): KAGVTQTPRYLIKTRGQQVTLSCSPISGHRSVSWYQQTPGQGLQFLFEYFSETQRNKGNFPGRFSGRQFSNSRSEMNVSTLELGDSALYLCASSLGQGSNGYTFGSGTRLTVV.

This clonotype was detected many times. V usage is TRBV11-3 and J usage is TRBJ2-1; a possible D gene is TRBD2 (7 bases). Trimming cost V 4 bases and J 7 bases, with 20 bases left between them. The CDR3 is 16 residues long. The germline gives CDR1 SGHNT, CDR2 YENEEA. CDR3 protein: CASSSPAGATQNEQFF. The CDR3 DNA reads TGTGCCAGCAGCTCCCCCGCGGGGGCCACCCAGAATGAGCAGTTCTTC.

The table lists this clonotype with many counts. The V and J genes are TRBV5-1 and TRBJ2-1; D might be TRBD1 (8 bases). The CDR3 has 15 amino acids. CDR1 and CDR2 from the germline V gene are SGHRS and YFSETQ. Trimming took 4 bases from V and 6 from J, leaving 17 bases between them. CDR3 coding DNA: TGCGCCAGCAGCGGGGGGGACAGGCCCACCAATGAGCAGTTCTTC. Protein product: CASSGGDRPTNEQFF.

This clonotype was found many times. The J gene is TRBJ1-1, the V gene TRBV29-1, with D tentatively TRBD1 (6 bases). Looked up from germline, CDR1 is SQVTM and CDR2 is ANQGSEA. The CDR3 sequence is 13 residues long. With 7 bases removed from V and 3 bases from J, the gap between germline ends came to 15 bases. The CDR3 sequence is CSAARTEYTEAFF. The CDR3 DNA follows: TGCAGCGCCGCTAGGACAGAATACACTGAAGCTTTCTTT. Full variable domain (outside the CDR3, taken from reference TRBV29-1 and TRBJ1-1): SAVISQKPSRDICQRGTSLTIQCQVDSQVTMMFWYRQQPGQSLTLIATANQGSEATYESGFVIDKFPISRPNLTFSTLTVSNMSPEDSSIYLCSAARTEYTEAFFGQGTRLTVV.

This clonotype was seen many times. The V gene is TRBV6-2 or TRBV6-3, the J gene TRBJ1-2; 7 bases are a match to TRBD1. This CDR3 is 13 amino acids long. J gave up 7 bases and V 2 bases, and 4 bases lay outside the gene matches. The V gene's germline CDR1 is MNHEY and CDR2 SVGEGT. Here the CDR3 reads CASSYGRGSGYTF. The CDR3 nucleotides read TGTGCCAGCAGTTACGGCAGGGGGAGTGGCTACACCTTC.

There are a few counts of this clonotype. The V call is TRBV10-1, the J call TRBJ2-3; D may be TRBD2 (5 bases). The CDR3 is made up of 13 amino acids. CDR1 is WNHNN and CDR2 is SYGVQD in the germline V gene (reference sequence). Trimming took 5 bases from V and 5 from J, leaving 11 bases between them. This CDR3 is CASSSLRGDTQYF. The DNA of the CDR3 is TGCGCCAGCAGTTCCCTCCGGGGAGATACGCAGTATTTT.

The rearrangement links TRBV7-3 to TRBJ2-7; 9 positions match TRBD1. The CDR3 loop spans 13 amino acids. V shed 5 bases and J 9 bases; nucleotides not matched to a gene: 8. The V gene's germline CDR1 is SGHTA and CDR2 FQGTGA. CDR3 amino acids: CASSPRGQGWQYF. The CDR3 DNA is TGTGCCAGCAGCCCACGAGGACAGGGGTGGCAGTACTTC.

The J gene is TRBJ2-7, the V gene TRBV4-2; 9 nucleotides line up with TRBD1. V gave up 4 bases and J gave up 3 bases; unmatched junction bases: 4. Germline V lookup: CDR1 LGHNA, CDR2 YNFKEQ. CDR3 length: 14 residues. This chain's CDR3 is CASSPLTGGYEQYF. The CDR3 bases are TGTGCCAGCAGCCCATTGACAGGGGGCTACGAGCAGTACTTC.

At least ten counts were recorded for this clonotype. The gene calls are TRBV6-5 and TRBJ2-7; no reliable D call. The germline V and J ends were trimmed by 6 bases and 1 base, with 16 bases remaining between them. The CDR3 contains 15 residues. Germline V gives CDR1 MNHEY, CDR2 SVGAGI. This CDR3 reads CASSRRLFDSYEQYF. The CDR3 DNA follows: TGTGCCAGCAGCAGAAGACTCTTTGATTCCTACGAGCAGTACTTC.

Ten or more counts support this clonotype. The chain recombines TRBV5-1 with TRBJ2-1; D possibly corresponds to TRBD2 (6 bases). The CDR3 covers 15 residues. Germline values: CDR1 SGHRS, CDR2 YFSETQ. V was trimmed by 4 bases and J by 0 bases, leaving 11 bases between them. CDR3 protein: CASSASVSSYNEQFF. As DNA, the CDR3 is TGCGCCAGCAGCGCTAGCGTAAGCTCCTACAATGAGCAGTTCTTC.

This clonotype appeared many times. V and J are TRBV6-6 and TRBJ1-3; D remains ambiguous. Germline CDR1 and CDR2: MNHNY and SVGAGI (reference sequence). V lost 0 bases and J lost 4, with 7 bases in between. The CDR3 extends over 14 amino acids. CDR3 sequence reads: CASSYSKVGNTIYF. The CDR3 DNA reads as TGTGCCAGCAGTTACTCGAAAGTCGGAAACACCATATATTTT.

This clonotype was detected ten times or more. The chain couples TRBV18 to TRBJ2-1, with 9 bases identical to TRBD1. Per the germline V gene, CDR1 is KGHSH and CDR2 is LQKENI. This CDR3 contains 15 residues. V lost 5 bases, J lost 3 bases, and 5 bases stayed unmatched. The CDR3 sequence: CASSTGTGNYNEQFF. CDR3 sequence (DNA): TGTGCCAGCTCAACCGGGACAGGGAACTACAATGAGCAGTTCTTC.

This clonotype was detected a few times. As DNA, the CDR3 is TGTGCCAGCAGCTTAGCTGCGGTTTCACCCCTCCACTTT. Its translation is CASSLAAVSPLHF. V gene TRBV7-2 combines with J gene TRBJ1-6; D remains ambiguous. CDR3 length equals 13 residues. CDR1 is SGHTA, CDR2 FQGNSA, per germline. Between the trimmed V and J ends, which lost 0 bases and 9 bases, there was a span of 6 bases.